The source of this T cell receptor beta chain is a study of early T cells in non-severe SARS-CoV-2 infection. This clonotype ranks as medium-sized. CDR3 size: 12 residues. Deletions cut 3 bases from V and 6 bases from J, with 9 bases between. Per germline, CDR1 SQVTM and CDR2 ANQGSEA. TCRdb re-called the 5' RACE reads with MiXCR, one entry per CDR3 protein. Seen here are more than 20,000 distinct CDR3 sequences, less than 5% observed once, and the top ten hold about 4.6%. The receptor's source is an adult who was a healthcare worker with PCR-confirmed SARS-CoV-2 infection or an uninfected control (not recorded which). Sequenced material: whole blood. The genes are TRBV29-1 and TRBJ2-1; D gene ambiguous. The CDR3 nucleotides read TGCAGCGTTGACTTCTTAGCCAATGAGCAGTTCTTC. Translation: CSVDFLANEQFF.